These 26 T cell receptor beta chains originate from one sample sequenced in a study of blood T cell repertoires in COVID-19. The protocol was immunoSEQ multiplex PCR, while the TCRdb copy is restricted to in-frame clones and leaves out a portion. Of a few hundred thousand clones listed, roughly 85% are singletons. Sequencing input: peripheral blood. Receptor source: a woman aged 18-35 years with acute or convalescent COVID-19.

The chain carries TRBV27 and TRBJ1-1; D unclear. V dropped 2 bases and J dropped 0 bases, with 10 bases sitting between them. Germline V gene lookup returns CDR1 MNHEY and CDR2 SMNVEV (reference sequence). The CDR3 sequence is 15 residues long. In nucleotides, the CDR3 is TGTGCCAGCAGTTTAACGTCGGGTCTGAACACTGAAGCTTTCTTT. This sequence encodes CASSLTSGLNTEAFF.

This clone was picked up one time. The chain combines TRBV9 with TRBJ2-7; D ambiguous. Germline V gene data show CDR1 as SGDLS and CDR2 as YYNGEE. CDR3 length: 12 residues. Trimming cost V 3 bases and J 3 bases, with 7 bases left between them. CDR3 in amino acids: CASSDRRYEQYF. CDR3 coding DNA: TGTGCCAGCAGCGACAGACGCTACGAGCAGTACTTC. The variable domain in full, with the rest retrieved from reference TRBV9 and TRBJ2-7, is DSGVTQTPKHLITATGQRVTLRCSPRSGDLSVYWYQQSLDQGLQFLIQYYNGEERAKGNILERFSAQQFPDLHSELNLSSLELGDSALYFCASSDRRYEQYFGPGTRLTVT.

Comment on this clone: Mismatch with germline at one junction end may stem from a read error. V usage is TRBV24-1 and J usage is TRBJ2-4, with TRBD1 as a possible D gene (6 bases). The CDR3 extends over 14 amino acids. The germline V gene has CDR1 KGHDR and CDR2 SFDVKD. The CDR3 DNA reads as TGTGCCACCAGTGCCCCAGGGGCCAACAACATTCAGTACTTC. Protein product: CATSAPGANNIQYF.

The chain uses TRBV27 and TRBJ2-7; maybe TRBD2 (6 bases). Looked up from germline, CDR1 is MNHEY and CDR2 is SMNVEV (reference sequence). This CDR3 region has 14 residues. Deletions cut 8 bases from V and 7 bases from J, with 21 bases between. CDR3: CASGSTRSLIEQYF. The DNA of the CDR3 is TGTGCCAGCGGCTCGACTAGGTCGTTGATAGAGCAGTACTTC.

For this clone: The junction does not match germline at one end; this may be a read error. This sequence joins TRBV6-2 or TRBV6-3 and TRBJ2-7, with D maybe TRBD2 (5 bases). Per the germline V gene, CDR1 is MNHEY and CDR2 is SVGEGT. The CDR3 consists of 15 residues. CDR3 DNA sequence: TGTGCCAGCAGTTACGGCCCCTATTCCGACTACGGGCAGTACTTC. Its translation is CASSYGPYSDYGQYF.

This chain connects TRBV2 to TRBJ1-1, with unresolved D. Germline V lookup: CDR1 SNHLY, CDR2 FYNNEI. The CDR3 runs 13 residues. V gave up 4 bases and J gave up 5 bases, with 11 bases separating them. CDR3 DNA sequence: TGTGCCAGCAGTGGTCAGCGAGGGACTGAAGCTTTCTTT. Its protein is CASSGQRGTEAFF.

Here the CDR3 reads CASSYTPRGNSPLHF. The CDR3, as DNA: TGTGCCAGCAGTTACACGCCTCGGGGTAATTCACCCCTCCACTTT. The rearrangement links TRBV6-5 to TRBJ1-6; D is undetermined. The germline V and J ends were trimmed by 2 bases and 6 bases, with 11 bases remaining between them. Per the germline V gene, CDR1 is MNHEY and CDR2 is SVGAGI. This CDR3 has 15 residues.

The CDR3 reads CASSELFSYNEQFF. The DNA of the CDR3 is TGTGCCAGCAGTGAACTGTTCTCCTACAATGAGCAGTTCTTC. The V gene is TRBV2, the J gene TRBJ2-1; no clear D gene. The CDR3 loop spans 14 amino acids. CDR1 SNHLY and CDR2 FYNNEI come from the germline V gene. V lost 2 bases, J lost 0 bases, and 5 bases lay in between.

The rearrangement uses TRBV5-1 and TRBJ2-5, with 8 positions matching TRBD2. This CDR3 is 14 amino acids long. J lost 4 bases, V lost 0 bases, and 2 bases had no gene match. Germline CDR1 is SGHRS and CDR2 is YFSETQ. CDR3 sequence: CASSLGLARETQYF. CDR3 bases: TGCGCCAGCAGCTTGGGACTAGCGAGAGAGACCCAGTACTTC. The variable domain in full, completed from reference TRBV5-1 and TRBJ2-5, reads KAGVTQTPRYLIKTRGQQVTLSCSPISGHRSVSWYQQTPGQGLQFLFEYFSETQRNKGNFPGRFSGRQFSNSRSEMNVSTLELGDSALYLCASSLGLARETQYFGPGTRLLVL.

The rearrangement joins TRBV30 to TRBJ1-3; maybe TRBD1 (5 bases). Germline V gives CDR1 GTSNPN, CDR2 SVGIG (reference sequence). The CDR3 totals 16 residues. The V gene lost 4 bases and the J gene lost 0 bases, with 16 bases spanning the gap. The CDR3 protein is CAWTEGLQFSGNTIYF. CDR3 DNA: TGTGCCTGGACCGAGGGACTTCAATTCTCTGGAAACACCATATATTTT.

A remark on this clone: Other DNA variants within this sample encode the same CDR3. V and J are TRBV19 and TRBJ2-3; TRBD1 matches at 8 bases. This CDR3 region has 15 residues. Germline V lookup: CDR1 LNHDA, CDR2 SQIVND (reference sequence). The junction had 2 bases not matched to a gene; V was cut back by 2 bases and J by 1 base. CDR3 amino acids: CASSIPGQGTDTQYF. For the CDR3, the DNA is TGTGCCAGTAGTATACCGGGACAGGGCACAGATACGCAGTATTTT.

In its sample, this clone was seen once. The rearrangement links TRBV6-5 to TRBJ1-2, with a weak D call TRBD1 (5 bases). This CDR3 contains 14 residues. Germline V CDR1 and CDR2: MNHEY, SVGAGI. V lost 10 bases to trimming and J lost 0 bases, with 15 bases between them. CDR3 nucleotides: TGTGCCATCCTGCCGGGACTAACTAACTATGGCTACACCTTC. Translating gives CAILPGLTNYGYTF.

The rearrangement links TRBV10-3 to TRBJ2-7; 11 nucleotides agree with TRBD2. This CDR3 contains 14 residues. Germline lookup yields CDR1 ENHRY and CDR2 SYGVKD. V lost 4 bases and J lost 3; bases outside the gene matches: 2. CDR3 nucleotides: TGTGCCATCAGTGGGGGACTAGCGGACTACGAGCAGTACTTC. This sequence encodes CAISGGLADYEQYF.

V usage is TRBV6-1 and J usage is TRBJ1-2; D unclear. Trimming shortened V by 0 bases and J by 7 bases, and 9 bases separated the two germline ends. CDR1 MNHNS and CDR2 SASEGT come from the germline V gene. The length of the CDR3 is 13 residues. The CDR3 is CASSEALEGGYTF. The CDR3 DNA reads as TGTGCCAGCAGTGAAGCGCTGGAGGGTGGCTACACCTTC.

The chain combines TRBV28 with TRBJ1-1, with a weak D call TRBD1 (5 bases). CDR1 MDHEN and CDR2 SYDVKM come from the germline V gene. Trimming shortened V by 1 base and J by 4 bases, and 13 bases separated the two germline ends. This CDR3 has 15 amino acids. The CDR3 region has the DNA TGTGCCAGCAGTTTATCGGGGGAGGTGGGCACTGAAGCTTTCTTT. Protein: CASSLSGEVGTEAFF.

The chain is built from TRBV3-1 (or the pseudogene TRBV3-2) and TRBJ1-1, with unresolved D. The CDR3 runs to 16 residues. Germline values: CDR1 LGHDT, CDR2 YNNKEL (reference sequence). Trimming left V 3 bases short and J 6 bases short, with 20 bases between. This chain's CDR3 is CASSQTLRSTKAEAFF. The CDR3 nucleotides read TGTGCCAGCAGCCAGACCCTCCGGTCAACTAAAGCTGAAGCTTTCTTT.

The chain is built from TRBV24-1 and TRBJ2-7; 8 bases line up with TRBD1. With 8 bases clipped from V and 1 base from J, the junction kept 12 bases outside the gene matches. Germline CDR1 is KGHDR and CDR2 is SFDVKD. The CDR3 loop spans 16 amino acids. The CDR3: CATKGQANVWSYEQYF. CDR3 DNA sequence: TGTGCCACCAAGGGACAGGCGAATGTCTGGTCCTACGAGCAGTACTTC.

This chain connects TRBV7-9 to TRBJ2-5; 7 bases align to TRBD2. This CDR3 region has 13 residues. Germline V gene sequence: CDR1 SEHNR, CDR2 FQNEAQ (reference sequence). V lost 6 bases to trimming and J lost 7 bases; unmatched junction nucleotides: 8. The DNA of the CDR3 is TGTGCCAGCAGAAATGGGGAGGGATGGACCCAGTACTTC. It encodes CASRNGEGWTQYF.

The chain employs TRBV7-8 and TRBJ2-7; a possible D gene is TRBD1 (5 bases). Germline CDR1 SGHVS, CDR2 FQNEAQ. Trimming took off 2 bases at V and 5 bases at J, with 10 bases between the two ends. The CDR3 runs 13 residues. CDR3 nucleotide sequence: TGTGCCAGCAGCTTAACAGTGGACAACGAGCAGTACTTC. Its protein is CASSLTVDNEQYF.

The V call is TRBV4-1, the J call TRBJ2-7; 10 positions match TRBD2. V lost 4 bases to trimming and J lost 0 bases; unmatched junction nucleotides: 6. The CDR3 has 16 amino acids. Germline assignment: CDR1 MGHRA and CDR2 YSYEKL. CDR3 in DNA: TGCGCCAGCAGCCCCTTACGGACTAGCGGCTCCTACGAGCAGTACTTC. Amino acid sequence: CASSPLRTSGSYEQYF.

The genes are TRBV9 and TRBJ2-3; no clear D. The CDR3 spans 15 residues. The germline V gene has CDR1 SGDLS and CDR2 YYNGEE. Trimming left V 0 bases short and J 3 bases short, with 11 bases between. CDR3: CASSVADYGTDTQYF. CDR3 nucleotides: TGTGCCAGCAGCGTAGCGGATTACGGGACAGATACGCAGTATTTT.

This clone showed up just a few times. The V gene is TRBV5-1, the J gene TRBJ1-6; 8 bases agree with TRBD1. This CDR3 region has 16 residues. Germline CDR1 and CDR2: SGHRS and YFSETQ. V lost 2 bases, J lost 8 bases, and 9 bases stayed unmatched. The CDR3 is CASSFITGGKDSPLHF. As DNA, the CDR3 is TGCGCCAGCAGCTTTATAACAGGGGGTAAGGATTCACCCCTCCACTTT.

The chain is built from TRBV6-5 and TRBJ1-1; D not resolved. Germline values: CDR1 MNHEY, CDR2 SVGAGI. This CDR3 has 15 amino acids. V was pared by 0 bases and J by 1 base, with 9 bases between. In DNA, the CDR3 is TGTGCCAGCAGTTACTCGAGGGCAGGGAACACTGAAGCTTTCTTT. Translating gives CASSYSRAGNTEAFF.

This clone has a single count. The chain is built from TRBV7-9 and TRBJ2-7; 10 bases align to TRBD1. There are 18 residues in the CDR3. Trimming removed 2 bases from V and 0 bases from J; junction bases left unmatched: 10. Germline CDR1 and CDR2: SEHNR and FQNEAQ (reference sequence). The CDR3 region is CASSLIGTGVGLSYEQYF. The CDR3 DNA follows: TGTGCCAGCAGCTTAATCGGGACAGGGGTCGGCCTCTCCTACGAGCAGTACTTC.

The chain couples TRBV9 to TRBJ1-1; D is unresolved. This CDR3 is 14 amino acids long. Trimming shortened V by 4 bases and J by 6 bases, and 16 bases separated the two germline ends. Germline V gives CDR1 SGDLS, CDR2 YYNGEE. This CDR3 is CASSPPGRVAEAFF. Here the CDR3 DNA reads TGTGCCAGCAGCCCCCCCGGGAGGGTAGCTGAAGCTTTCTTT.

The chain couples TRBV19 to TRBJ1-5, with TRBD1 identical over 10 bases. Germline values: CDR1 LNHDA, CDR2 SQIVND (reference sequence). The V gene end was trimmed by 6 bases and the J gene end by 5 bases; junction bases not matched to a gene: 7. The CDR3 has 15 residues. This chain's CDR3 is CASRWGQGLDQPQHF. CDR3 sequence (DNA): TGTGCCAGTAGATGGGGACAGGGGTTGGATCAGCCCCAGCATTTT.